This entry lists 2 T cell receptor beta chains sequenced from one sample in a study of T cells in Graves' hyperthyroidism and ophthalmopathy. RNA transcripts provided the source from which TCR beta CDR3 regions were amplified. TCR CDR3 underwent first-round RT-PCR with the HTBI primer set. TCRdb re-analysed the multiplex PCR reads in MiXCR, keeping a single row per CDR3 protein. The table lists some 570,000 distinct CDR3 sequences, about a sixth of them singletons, with around 17% in the top ten. Sequencing was performed on blood. Receptor source: a woman in her late teens or twenties with Graves' ophthalmopathy.

This clonotype was counted many times. This rearrangement joins TRBV30 to TRBJ1-1; tentatively, D is TRBD1 (6 bases). CDR1 is GTSNPN, CDR2 SVGIG, per germline (reference sequence). The length of the CDR3 is 15 residues. With 0 bases removed from V and 1 base from J, the gap between germline ends came to 12 bases. The CDR3 region has the DNA TGTGCCTGGAGTGTAGGGGGGGGAAGGAACACTGAAGCTTTCTTT. This translates into CAWSVGGGRNTEAFF.

This clonotype was counted at least ten times. This chain connects TRBV7-3 to TRBJ2-1; 7 positions match TRBD1. CDR3 size: 16 residues. V shed 3 bases and J 3 bases; nucleotides not matched to a gene: 8. CDR1 is SGHTA, CDR2 FQGTGA, per germline. CDR3 sequence: CASSFGQAGDYNEQFF. The CDR3 DNA follows: TGTGCCAGCAGCTTCGGACAGGCCGGGGACTACAATGAGCAGTTCTTC.